These T cell receptor beta chains were read from a single sample in a study of PD-1 blockade in classical Hodgkin lymphoma. Clones were read by immunoSEQ multiplex PCR, and TCRdb kept only the in-frame ones, dropping some. The profile shows 100,000 or so clones, around nine tenths of them singletons. Source: peripheral blood mononuclear cells (PBMCs), taken before the fourth cycle of nivolumab. The origin of the receptors is a human donor with classical Hodgkin lymphoma. Both conserved end residues are part of each CDR3. Fields, in order: clone size, V gene, J gene, D gene, CDR3 length, CDR3 protein, CDR3 DNA. The D gene is left open where the match is weak. The size entry is marked missing in some rows and otherwise reads once, few, many or a size class.

clone_size: .
v_call: TRBV2
j_call: TRBJ1-4
d_call: .
cdr3_length: 14
cdr3_aa: CASNLGRSNEKLFF
cdr3_nt: TGTGCCAGCAATTTGGGACGGAGTAATGAAAAACTGTTTTTT

clone_size: .
v_call: TRBV5-1
j_call: TRBJ1-2
d_call: TRBD1
cdr3_length: 15
cdr3_aa: CASSAGQGADYGYTF
cdr3_nt: TGCGCCAGCAGCGCCGGACAGGGGGCGGACTATGGCTACACCTTC

clone_size: .
v_call: TRBV29-1
j_call: TRBJ2-7
d_call: .
cdr3_length: 10
cdr3_aa: CSAMIGEQYF
cdr3_nt: TGCAGCGCGATGATTGGGGAGCAGTACTTC

clone_size: .
v_call: TRBV28
j_call: TRBJ1-2
d_call: TRBD1
cdr3_length: 19
cdr3_aa: CASSLLGAGQGAEYYGYTF
cdr3_nt: TGTGCCAGCAGTCTACTTGGGGCGGGACAGGGGGCGGAATATTATGGCTACACCTTC

clone_size: .
v_call: TRBV30
j_call: TRBJ2-3
d_call: TRBD2
cdr3_length: 15
cdr3_aa: CAWSVRLAGTDTQYF
cdr3_nt: TGTGCCTGGAGTGTACGGCTAGCGGGAACAGATACGCAGTATTTT

clone_size: .
v_call: TRBV20-1
j_call: TRBJ2-1
d_call: .
cdr3_length: 11
cdr3_aa: CSARRVNEQFF
cdr3_nt: TGCAGTGCTAGAAGGGTCAATGAGCAGTTCTTC

clone_size: .
v_call: TRBV5-1
j_call: TRBJ2-1
d_call: TRBD1
cdr3_length: 15
cdr3_aa: CASSPWTGGRNEQFF
cdr3_nt: TGCGCCAGCAGCCCTTGGACAGGGGGCAGGAATGAGCAGTTCTTC

clone_size: .
v_call: TRBV27
j_call: TRBJ2-1
d_call: .
cdr3_length: 15
cdr3_aa: CASGASGSLLNEQFF
cdr3_nt: TGTGCCAGCGGCGCCTCGGGTAGCCTACTCAATGAGCAGTTCTTC

clone_size: few
v_call: TRBV7-2
j_call: TRBJ2-7
d_call: .
cdr3_length: 15
cdr3_aa: CASSLFSGLAYEQYF
cdr3_nt: TGTGCCAGCAGCTTATTCTCGGGACTTGCCTACGAGCAGTACTTC

clone_size: few
v_call: TRBV7-8
j_call: TRBJ1-5
d_call: .
cdr3_length: 15
cdr3_aa: CASSSRVGGHQPQHF
cdr3_nt: TGTGCCAGCAGCTCGAGGGTAGGTGGACATCAGCCCCAGCATTTT

clone_size: .
v_call: TRBV5-1
j_call: TRBJ1-1
d_call: .
cdr3_length: 16
cdr3_aa: CASSLKQLMMNTEAFF
cdr3_nt: TGCGCCAGCAGCTTGAAACAGCTAATGATGAACACTGAAGCTTTCTTT

clone_size: .
v_call: TRBV10-3
j_call: TRBJ1-5
d_call: .
cdr3_length: 14
cdr3_aa: CAISSEYSNQPQHF
cdr3_nt: TGTGCCATCAGCTCAGAGTATAGCAATCAGCCCCAGCATTTT

clone_size: .
v_call: TRBV4-2
j_call: TRBJ1-1
d_call: .
cdr3_length: 13
cdr3_aa: CASSQPPSVLAFF
cdr3_nt: TGTGCCAGCAGCCAACCCCCTTCCGTTCTGGCTTTCTTT

clone_size: .
v_call: TRBV10-1
j_call: TRBJ2-7
d_call: .
cdr3_length: 17
cdr3_aa: CASNQEFTKEPSYEQYF
cdr3_nt: TGCGCCAGCAATCAGGAATTCACCAAGGAACCCTCCTACGAGCAGTACTTC

clone_size: .
v_call: TRBV25-1
j_call: TRBJ1-4
d_call: TRBD1
cdr3_length: 15
cdr3_aa: CASSEQQGAREKLFF
cdr3_nt: TGTGCCAGCAGTGAACAACAGGGGGCACGGGAAAAACTGTTTTTT

clone_size: .
v_call: TRBV5-6
j_call: TRBJ2-1
d_call: TRBD2
cdr3_length: 19
cdr3_aa: CASSLEVAGGPSSYNEQFF
cdr3_nt: TGTGCCAGCAGCTTGGAGGTAGCGGGAGGGCCAAGCTCCTACAATGAGCAGTTCTTC

clone_size: .
v_call: TRBV2
j_call: TRBJ1-5
d_call: .
cdr3_length: 15
cdr3_aa: CASTATDFSNQPQHF
cdr3_nt: TGTGCCAGCACTGCGACAGACTTTAGCAATCAGCCCCAGCATTTT

clone_size: .
v_call: TRBV7-9
j_call: TRBJ2-7
d_call: .
cdr3_length: 17
cdr3_aa: CASSTLVRGLEEYEQYF
cdr3_nt: TGTGCCAGCAGCACTTTAGTCAGGGGCCTTGAGGAGTACGAGCAGTACTTC

clone_size: .
v_call: TRBV28
j_call: TRBJ1-1
d_call: .
cdr3_length: 13
cdr3_aa: CASSPGGPPGAFF
cdr3_nt: TGTGCCAGCAGCCCCGGGGGACCTCCGGGAGCTTTCTTT

clone_size: .
v_call: TRBV11-2
j_call: TRBJ1-1
d_call: TRBD1
cdr3_length: 16
cdr3_aa: CASSSWGTGGNTEAFF
cdr3_nt: TGTGCCAGCAGCTCCTGGGGGACAGGCGGGAACACTGAAGCTTTCTTT

clone_size: .
v_call: TRBV11-2
j_call: TRBJ2-2
d_call: .
cdr3_length: 16
cdr3_aa: CASSSLLESYTGELFF
cdr3_nt: TGTGCCAGCAGCTCGTTGCTAGAATCTTACACCGGGGAGCTGTTTTTT

clone_size: .
v_call: TRBV29-1
j_call: TRBJ1-3
d_call: TRBD1
cdr3_length: 17
cdr3_aa: CSVEAGTGDSGGNTIYF
cdr3_nt: TGCAGCGTTGAAGCCGGGACAGGGGACTCGGGTGGAAACACCATATATTTT

clone_size: .
v_call: TRBV12-5
j_call: TRBJ2-7
d_call: .
cdr3_length: 15
cdr3_aa: CASGLVFSPNSEQYF
cdr3_nt: TGTGCTAGTGGTTTGGTATTCAGTCCGAATTCCGAGCAGTACTTC

clone_size: .
v_call: TRBV27
j_call: TRBJ2-7
d_call: .
cdr3_length: 13
cdr3_aa: CASSDSDRHEQYF
cdr3_nt: TGTGCCAGCAGTGATTCGGACCGCCACGAGCAGTACTTC

clone_size: .
v_call: TRBV7-9
j_call: TRBJ2-2
d_call: TRBD2
cdr3_length: 16
cdr3_aa: CASSPRISGSTGELFF
cdr3_nt: TGTGCCAGCAGTCCCCGGATCAGCGGGAGCACCGGGGAGCTGTTTTTT

clone_size: .
v_call: TRBV6-5
j_call: TRBJ1-5
d_call: .
cdr3_length: 14
cdr3_aa: CASREDISNQPQHF
cdr3_nt: TGTGCCAGCAGAGAGGACATTAGCAATCAGCCCCAGCATTTT

clone_size: .
v_call: TRBV27
j_call: TRBJ2-7
d_call: .
cdr3_length: 15
cdr3_aa: CASSRIWTRLAEQYF
cdr3_nt: TGTGCCAGCAGTCGAATCTGGACTCGCCTCGCCGAGCAGTACTTC

clone_size: .
v_call: TRBV28
j_call: TRBJ2-7
d_call: TRBD2
cdr3_length: 16
cdr3_aa: CASSFGLAGTSYEQYF
cdr3_nt: TGTGCCAGCAGTTTCGGACTAGCGGGGACTTCCTACGAGCAGTACTTC

clone_size: .
v_call: TRBV9
j_call: TRBJ2-1
d_call: .
cdr3_length: 15
cdr3_aa: CASSATNPMYNEQFF
cdr3_nt: TGTGCCAGCAGCGCGACTAACCCCATGTACAATGAGCAGTTCTTC

clone_size: .
v_call: TRBV19
j_call: TRBJ2-5
d_call: .
cdr3_length: 11
cdr3_aa: CASSKTGTQYF
cdr3_nt: TGTGCCAGTAGTAAAACGGGGACCCAGTACTTC

clone_size: few
v_call: TRBV7-6
j_call: TRBJ2-6
d_call: .
cdr3_length: 14
cdr3_aa: CAAAGESGANVLTF
cdr3_nt: TGTGCCGCGGCCGGGGAGTCTGGGGCCAACGTCCTGACTTTC

clone_size: .
v_call: TRBV10-3
j_call: TRBJ1-5
d_call: .
cdr3_length: 13
cdr3_aa: CAISESVNQPQHF
cdr3_nt: TGTGCCATCAGTGAGTCCGTCAATCAGCCCCAGCATTTT

clone_size: .
v_call: TRBV2
j_call: TRBJ1-4
d_call: .
cdr3_length: 12
cdr3_aa: CASSGVNEKLFF
cdr3_nt: TGTGCCAGCTCAGGGGTAAATGAAAAACTGTTTTTT

clone_size: .
v_call: TRBV2
j_call: TRBJ2-5
d_call: TRBD1
cdr3_length: 16
cdr3_aa: CASSVHRDRVQETQYF
cdr3_nt: TGTGCCAGCAGCGTCCACCGGGACAGGGTCCAAGAGACCCAGTACTTC

clone_size: once
v_call: TRBV2
j_call: TRBJ2-7
d_call: .
cdr3_length: 17
cdr3_aa: CASSGTGAGTPAPEQYF
cdr3_nt: TGTGCCAGCAGTGGGACGGGAGCCGGGACTCCCGCACCCGAGCAGTACTTC

clone_size: once
v_call: TRBV9
j_call: TRBJ2-3
d_call: .
cdr3_length: 14
cdr3_aa: CASSVEMVTDTQYF
cdr3_nt: TGTGCCAGCAGCGTAGAGATGGTTACAGATACGCAGTATTTT

clone_size: few
v_call: TRBV29-1
j_call: TRBJ1-1
d_call: .
cdr3_length: 13
cdr3_aa: CSVDWGDGTEAFF
cdr3_nt: TGCAGCGTTGATTGGGGTGACGGCACTGAAGCTTTCTTT

clone_size: once
v_call: TRBV7-9
j_call: TRBJ1-4
d_call: .
cdr3_length: 13
cdr3_aa: CASSLDSREKLFF
cdr3_nt: TGTGCCAGCAGCTTAGACTCCAGGGAAAAACTGTTTTTT

clone_size: .
v_call: TRBV4-1
j_call: TRBJ2-2
d_call: .
cdr3_length: 18
cdr3_aa: CASSPPPPGWPNTGELFF
cdr3_nt: TGCGCCAGCAGCCCCCCACCCCCGGGCTGGCCGAACACCGGGGAGCTGTTTTTT

clone_size: .
v_call: TRBV5-1
j_call: TRBJ1-1
d_call: TRBD1
cdr3_length: 17
cdr3_aa: CASSKDRDRDWNTEAFF
cdr3_nt: TGCGCCAGCAGCAAGGACCGGGACAGGGACTGGAACACTGAAGCTTTCTTT

clone_size: .
v_call: TRBV25-1
j_call: TRBJ2-3
d_call: .
cdr3_length: 15
cdr3_aa: CASRRTGPSTDTQYF
cdr3_nt: TGTGCCAGCAGGAGAACAGGGCCTAGCACAGATACGCAGTATTTT

clone_size: .
v_call: TRBV6-1
j_call: TRBJ1-5
d_call: .
cdr3_length: 15
cdr3_aa: CASSEPVQGSQPQHF
cdr3_nt: TGTGCCAGCAGTGAACCTGTGCAGGGAAGCCAGCCCCAGCATTTT

clone_size: .
v_call: TRBV14
j_call: TRBJ2-1
d_call: TRBD2
cdr3_length: 19
cdr3_aa: CASSQDGSTSGHLYNEQFF
cdr3_nt: TGTGCCAGCAGCCAAGACGGCTCGACTAGCGGTCACCTTTACAATGAGCAGTTCTTC

clone_size: .
v_call: TRBV6-6
j_call: TRBJ1-2
d_call: TRBD1
cdr3_length: 14
cdr3_aa: CASSYTGQRGDYTF
cdr3_nt: TGTGCCAGCAGTTACACGGGACAGCGGGGGGACTACACCTTC

clone_size: .
v_call: TRBV28
j_call: TRBJ2-7
d_call: .
cdr3_length: 14
cdr3_aa: CASSSRLPTYEQYF
cdr3_nt: TGTGCCAGCAGTTCTCGACTACCAACCTACGAGCAGTACTTC

clone_size: .
v_call: TRBV5-4
j_call: TRBJ2-5
d_call: .
cdr3_length: 15
cdr3_aa: CASSLDPGYQETQYF
cdr3_nt: TGTGCCAGCAGCTTGGACCCGGGGTACCAAGAGACCCAGTACTTC

clone_size: .
v_call: TRBV11-3
j_call: TRBJ2-3
d_call: .
cdr3_length: 12
cdr3_aa: CASSFSGSTQYF
cdr3_nt: TGTGCCAGCAGCTTCTCAGGGAGTACGCAGTATTTT

clone_size: .
v_call: TRBV15
j_call: TRBJ2-5
d_call: .
cdr3_length: 14
cdr3_aa: CATTQLGAWETQYF
cdr3_nt: TGTGCCACCACGCAGCTGGGGGCGTGGGAGACCCAGTACTTC

clone_size: .
v_call: TRBV21-1
j_call: TRBJ2-7
d_call: .
cdr3_length: 15
cdr3_aa: CASSPRDGLLCEQYF
cdr3_nt: TGTGCCAGCAGCCCCCGGGACGGACTCCTATGCGAGCAGTACTTC

clone_size: .
v_call: TRBV20-1
j_call: TRBJ1-1
d_call: .
cdr3_length: 11
cdr3_aa: CSGGRNTEAFF
cdr3_nt: TGCAGTGGGGGTCGGAACACTGAAGCTTTCTTT

clone_size: .
v_call: TRBV5-1
j_call: TRBJ2-3
d_call: .
cdr3_length: 14
cdr3_aa: CASSLGPVADTQYF
cdr3_nt: TGCGCCAGCAGCTTGGGTCCTGTAGCAGATACGCAGTATTTT

clone_size: .
v_call: TRBV7-2
j_call: TRBJ1-1
d_call: .
cdr3_length: 11
cdr3_aa: CASSIYTEAFF
cdr3_nt: TGTGCCAGCAGCATTTACACTGAAGCTTTCTTT

clone_size: .
v_call: TRBV5-6
j_call: TRBJ2-6
d_call: TRBD2
cdr3_length: 17
cdr3_aa: CASRGLAGARGANVLTF
cdr3_nt: TGTGCCAGCAGGGGACTAGCGGGAGCGCGTGGGGCCAACGTCCTGACTTTC

clone_size: .
v_call: TRBV18
j_call: TRBJ2-1
d_call: TRBD1
cdr3_length: 16
cdr3_aa: CASSPPGQGNYNEQFF
cdr3_nt: TGTGCCAGCTCACCACCCGGACAGGGCAATTACAATGAGCAGTTCTTC